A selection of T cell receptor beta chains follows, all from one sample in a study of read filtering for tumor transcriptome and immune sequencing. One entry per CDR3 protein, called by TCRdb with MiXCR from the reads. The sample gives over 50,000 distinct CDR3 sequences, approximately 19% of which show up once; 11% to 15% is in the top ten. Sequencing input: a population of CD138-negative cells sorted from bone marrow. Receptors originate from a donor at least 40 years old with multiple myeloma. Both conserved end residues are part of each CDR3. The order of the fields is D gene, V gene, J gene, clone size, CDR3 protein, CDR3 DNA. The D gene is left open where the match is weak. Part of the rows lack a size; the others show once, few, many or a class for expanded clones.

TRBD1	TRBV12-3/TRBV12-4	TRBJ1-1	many	CASRRTGTVNTEAFF	TGTGCCAGCAGGAGAACCGGGACAGTGAACACTGAAGCTTTCTTT
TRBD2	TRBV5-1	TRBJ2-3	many	CASSLRTSRGDTQYF	TGCGCCAGCAGCTTGCGGACTAGCCGAGGGGATACGCAGTATTTT
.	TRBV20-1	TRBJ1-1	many	CSASLGKLNTEAFF	TGCAGTGCTAGTTTAGGGAAATTGAACACTGAAGCTTTCTTT
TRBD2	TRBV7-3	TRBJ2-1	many	CASSSRGGSYNEQFF	TGTGCCAGCAGCTCCCGGGGGGGTTCCTACAATGAGCAGTTCTTC
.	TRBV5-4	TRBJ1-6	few	CASSLWGFGALHF	TGTGCCAGCAGCTTGTGGGGGTTCGGGGCCCTCCACTTT
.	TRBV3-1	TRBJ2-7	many	CASSQRSSYEQYF	TGTGCCAGCAGCCAGAGGAGCTCCTACGAGCAGTACTTC
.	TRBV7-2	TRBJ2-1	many	CASSSLSGIIWDEQFF	TGTGCCAGCAGCTCTCTGAGCGGAATCATCTGGGATGAGCAGTTCTTC
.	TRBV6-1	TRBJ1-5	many	CASSEALQRVLQPQHF	TGTGCCAGCAGTGAAGCGCTTCAGAGGGTCCTACAGCCCCAGCATTTT
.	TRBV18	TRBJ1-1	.	CASSPPAMNTEAFF	TGTGCCAGCTCACCACCAGCGATGAACACTGAAGCTTTCTTT
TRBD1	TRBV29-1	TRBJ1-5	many	CSVQQGTGQPQHF	TGCAGCGTGCAACAGGGGACGGGACAGCCCCAGCATTTT
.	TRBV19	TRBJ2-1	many	CASENGEDEQFF	TGTGCCAGCGAGAACGGGGAGGATGAGCAGTTCTTC
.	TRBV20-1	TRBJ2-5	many	CSARDPRTTETQYF	TGCAGTGCTAGAGATCCCCGGACTACGGAGACCCAGTACTTC
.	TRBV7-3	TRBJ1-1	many	CASSPRQAYDMNTEAFF	TGTGCCAGCAGCCCCAGACAAGCCTATGATATGAACACTGAAGCTTTCTTT
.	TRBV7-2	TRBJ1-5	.	CASSFWRDQPQRF	TGTGCCAGCAGCTTTTGGAGGGATCAGCCCCAGCGTTTT
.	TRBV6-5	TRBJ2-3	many	CASSYSGGTAGDTQYF	TGTGCCAGCAGTTACTCTGGCGGAACAGCTGGAGATACGCAGTATTTT
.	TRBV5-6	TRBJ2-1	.	CASYGTVGPNEQFF	TGTGCCAGCTACGGGACGGTGGGGCCCAATGAGCAGTTCTTC
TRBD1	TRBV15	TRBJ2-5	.	CATSTGTEETQYF	TGTGCCACCAGCACCGGGACAGAAGAGACCCAGTACTTC
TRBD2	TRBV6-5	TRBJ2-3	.	CASSYSGHTDTQYF	TGTGCCAGCAGTTATAGCGGGCACACAGATACGCAGTATTTT
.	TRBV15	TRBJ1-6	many	CATSRDGPGNSPLHF	TGTGCCACCAGCAGAGATGGCCCTGGCAATTCACCCCTCCACTTT
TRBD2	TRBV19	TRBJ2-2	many	CASRNPSGGAIGELFF	TGTGCCAGCCGTAACCCCAGCGGGGGGGCCATCGGGGAGCTGTTTTTT
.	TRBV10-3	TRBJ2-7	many	CAISVDSSYEQYF	TGTGCCATCAGTGTGGACAGCTCCTACGAGCAGTACTTC
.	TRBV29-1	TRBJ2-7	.	CSHTSGEEQYF	TGCAGCCACACTTCAGGGGAAGAGCAGTACTTC
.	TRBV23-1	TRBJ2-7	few	CASSPGDRRSSYEQYF	TGCGCCAGCAGCCCGGGTGACCGCCGGAGCTCCTACGAGCAGTACTTC
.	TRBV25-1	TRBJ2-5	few	CASSEFRQGETQYF	TGTGCCAGCAGTGAATTCCGCCAGGGCGAGACCCAGTACTTC
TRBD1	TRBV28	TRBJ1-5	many	CASSSGTGIQPQHF	TGTGCCAGCAGTTCCGGGACAGGGATTCAGCCCCAGCATTTT
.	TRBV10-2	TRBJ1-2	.	CASSDIQGLGGYTF	TGCGCCAGCAGTGATATACAGGGACTGGGGGGCTACACCTTC
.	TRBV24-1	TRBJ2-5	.	CATSDSRLGGGETQYF	TGTGCCACCAGTGATTCCCGCTTGGGTGGAGGGGAGACCCAGTACTTC
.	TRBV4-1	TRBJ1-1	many	CASSALEAGRTEAFF	TGCGCCAGCAGCGCCCTCGAGGCAGGGCGAACTGAAGCTTTCTTT